Below, 21 T cell receptor beta chains from the same sample are listed, as sequenced in a study of Ad26.COV2.S vaccination and SARS-CoV-2 variants. Generated by immunoSEQ multiplex PCR, the TCRdb table keeps only in-frame clones and is missing some. Found here are some 480,000 clones, 87% of them singletons; the top ten hold 9.5% to 15%. Stated treatment: roughly 20 received Ad26.COV2.S at low or high dose, single or two shots; roughly 5 received placebo; per-sample allocation not given. Sampling was done on day 63 after the first vaccine or placebo injection. Material: peripheral blood, obtained in a trial of Ad26.COV2.S vaccine versus placebo. These receptors all come from a person aged 18-65 years who received the Ad26.COV2.S COVID-19 vaccine or a placebo.

This chain links TRBV7-9 with TRBJ2-1; D may be TRBD1 (5 bases). Germline assignment: CDR1 SEHNR and CDR2 FQNEAQ (reference sequence). The ends were cut back, 3 bases at V and 10 bases at J, with 25 bases in the middle. This CDR3 has 17 residues. CDR3: CASSFSGQGGRRIEQFF. The CDR3, as DNA: TGTGCCAGCAGCTTTAGTGGGCAGGGCGGACGACGCATAGAGCAGTTCTTC.

The J gene is TRBJ2-7, the V gene TRBV19; 7 bases map to TRBD2. The CDR3 runs 15 residues. Trimming removed 1 base from V and 1 base from J; junction bases left unmatched: 4. The V gene's germline CDR1 is LNHDA and CDR2 SQIVND (reference sequence). CDR3 in amino acids: CASSIGGGSSYEQYF. The CDR3 DNA sequence: TGTGCCAGTAGTATAGGCGGCGGGAGTTCCTACGAGCAGTACTTC.

This chain uses TRBV21-1 with TRBJ1-1; the D call TRBD1 from the table was never checked on the DNA. TRBV21-1 is a known pseudogene. The CDR3 runs 15 residues. The CDR3 region is CASSKGRVFRTEAFF. DNA of the CDR3: TGTGCCAGCAGCAAAGGCAGGGTATTTCGCACTGAAGCTTTCTTT.

The chain recombines TRBV4-3 with TRBJ2-2; D is tentatively TRBD1 or TRBD2 (5 bases each). CDR1 and CDR2 from the germline V gene are LGHNA and YSLEER. The CDR3 covers 13 residues. V lost 1 base and J lost 9, with 9 bases in between. The CDR3 region is CASSQVRGRELFF. In DNA form, the CDR3 reads TGCGCCAGCAGCCAAGTGAGGGGCAGGGAGCTGTTTTTT.

The chain carries TRBV5-8 and TRBJ2-3; maybe TRBD1 (6 bases). The V end was cut by 0 bases, the J end by 0 bases, with 8 bases between. Per germline, CDR1 SGHTS and CDR2 YDEGEE. The CDR3 is 15 amino acids. This CDR3 is CASSLEQGSTDTQYF. The CDR3 DNA sequence: TGTGCCAGCAGCTTGGAACAGGGAAGCACAGATACGCAGTATTTT.

This CDR3 is CASSLSGGRSYGYTF. The CDR3 DNA reads as TGTGCCAGCAGCTTATCCGGGGGAAGGAGCTATGGCTACACCTTC. The chain uses TRBV7-2 and TRBJ1-2; TRBD1 might be the D (5 bases). The CDR3 totals 15 residues. Germline CDR1 is SGHTA and CDR2 is FQGNSA. V gave up 2 bases and J gave up 4 bases, with 14 bases separating them. The entire variable domain, with the rest obtained from reference TRBV7-2 and TRBJ1-2, is as follows: GAGVSQSPSNKVTEKGKDVELRCDPISGHTALYWYRQSLGQGLEFLIYFQGNSAPDKSGLPSDRFSAERTGGSVSTLTIQRTQQEDSAVYLCASSLSGGRSYGYTFGSGTRLTVV.

A few counts support this clone. This chain connects TRBV24-1 to TRBJ1-2; D ambiguous. CDR3 length: 16 amino acids. Germline-derived CDR1 and CDR2 are KGHDR and SFDVKD. Between the trimmed V and J ends, which lost 6 bases and 4 bases, there was a span of 20 bases. CDR3: CATSSFETGIGYGYTF. DNA of the CDR3: TGTGCCACCAGTTCCTTCGAAACGGGAATCGGCTATGGCTACACCTTC.

The V gene is TRBV7-2, the J gene TRBJ1-1; 10 bases line up with TRBD1. CDR1 and CDR2 from the germline V gene are SGHTA and FQGNSA. The CDR3 is 15 residues long. V lost 5 bases, J lost 4 bases, and 7 bases stayed unmatched. CDR3 bases: TGTGCCAGCAGCCCTCGACAGGGGGCTAGCACTGAAGCTTTCTTT. It translates to CASSPRQGASTEAFF. Variable domain in full (rest from reference TRBV7-2 and TRBJ1-1): GAGVSQSPSNKVTEKGKDVELRCDPISGHTALYWYRQSLGQGLEFLIYFQGNSAPDKSGLPSDRFSAERTGGSVSTLTIQRTQQEDSAVYLCASSPRQGASTEAFFGQGTRLTVV.

The chain links TRBV18 to TRBJ2-7; tentatively, D is TRBD1 (7 bases). V was shortened by 4 bases and J by 0 bases, with 13 bases between the two germline ends. CDR3 length: 15 residues. CDR1 and CDR2 (germline): KGHSH, LQKENI. The CDR3 sequence: CASSLGGTVSYEQYF. The CDR3 coding sequence is TGTGCCAGCTCACTAGGGGGGACAGTCTCCTACGAGCAGTACTTC.

This chain links TRBV7-2 with TRBJ1-2; D perhaps matches TRBD1 (6 bases). There are 15 residues in the CDR3. V was shortened by 1 base and J by 0 bases, with 9 bases between the two germline ends. Germline V gene data show CDR1 as SGHTA and CDR2 as FQGNSA. CDR3 in DNA: TGTGCCAGCAGCTTAGGGACAGCTTCTAACTATGGCTACACCTTC. It encodes CASSLGTASNYGYTF. The variable domain in full, completed from reference TRBV7-2 and TRBJ1-2, reads GAGVSQSPSNKVTEKGKDVELRCDPISGHTALYWYRQSLGQGLEFLIYFQGNSAPDKSGLPSDRFSAERTGGSVSTLTIQRTQQEDSAVYLCASSLGTASNYGYTFGSGTRLTVV.

This clone was recorded only once. This chain joins TRBV6-2 or TRBV6-3 and TRBJ1-2, with D possibly matching TRBD1 (6 bases). The germline V and J ends were trimmed by 4 bases and 4 bases, with 10 bases remaining between them. Germline V lookup: CDR1 MNHEY, CDR2 SVGEGT. The CDR3 consists of 13 residues. CDR3 region: CASSFDRTYGYTF. Written as DNA, the CDR3 is TGTGCCAGCAGTTTCGACAGGACCTATGGCTACACCTTC.

The chain is built from TRBV27 and TRBJ2-1, with 7 nucleotides matching TRBD1. The CDR3 has 14 residues. Germline CDR1 and CDR2: MNHEY and SMNVEV (reference sequence). Trimming took 8 bases from V and 7 from J; bases not matched to a gene: 11. The CDR3 loop is CASGQGGRGNEQFF. DNA of the CDR3: TGTGCCAGCGGACAAGGGGGCCGGGGAAATGAGCAGTTCTTC.

The sample holds one count of this clone. The J gene is TRBJ2-2, the V gene TRBV4-3, with 8 bases fitting TRBD2. Trimming cost V 1 base and J 4 bases; bases outside gene matches: 8. Germline CDR1 and CDR2: LGHNA and YSLEER. CDR3 length equals 17 residues. CDR3 in amino acids: CASSQVLTSETTGELFF. For the CDR3, the DNA is TGCGCCAGCAGCCAAGTTTTGACTAGCGAGACCACCGGGGAGCTGTTTTTT.

V gene TRBV4-2 combines with J gene TRBJ2-7; D might be TRBD1 or TRBD2, each matching 6 bases. The length of the CDR3 is 15 residues. The germline gives CDR1 LGHNA, CDR2 YNFKEQ. The ends were cut back, 0 bases at V and 3 bases at J, with 12 bases in the middle. CDR3 loop: CASSQDLGGSYEQYF. As DNA, the CDR3 is TGTGCCAGCAGCCAAGACCTCGGGGGCAGCTACGAGCAGTACTTC.

This clone turned up a few times. The chain recombines TRBV19 with TRBJ1-5, with D unresolved. The CDR3 covers 12 residues. Germline V gene data show CDR1 as LNHDA and CDR2 as SQIVND (reference sequence). V dropped 8 bases and J dropped 4 bases, with 9 bases sitting between them. The CDR3 loop reads CASDERNQPQHF. The CDR3 nucleotides read TGTGCCAGTGACGAGAGGAATCAGCCCCAGCATTTT.

The rearrangement joins TRBV5-1 to TRBJ2-1; 9 positions agree with TRBD2. The CDR3 runs to 15 residues. V lost 0 bases and J lost 6; bases outside the gene matches: 4. Germline V lookup: CDR1 SGHRS, CDR2 YFSETQ. DNA for the CDR3: TGCGCCAGCAGCTTGGTGGCGGGAGGGGTCAATGAGCAGTTCTTC. Protein sequence: CASSLVAGGVNEQFF.

The chain employs TRBV5-6 and TRBJ1-6, with a weak D call TRBD1 (6 bases). The CDR3 covers 16 residues. The germline V gene encodes CDR1 SGHDT and CDR2 YYEEEE. Trimming left V 2 bases short and J 2 bases short, with 11 bases between. The CDR3 sequence: CASSLQGSPYNSPLHF. The CDR3 DNA reads as TGTGCCAGCAGCTTACAGGGAAGCCCCTATAATTCACCCCTCCACTTT.

This sequence joins TRBV29-1 and TRBJ2-1; 12 nucleotides agree with TRBD2. The germline V gene has CDR1 SQVTM and CDR2 ANQGSEA. The CDR3 length is 13 residues. Germline trimming cut 5 bases from V and 9 bases from J; bases unmatched to any gene: 5. CDR3 nucleotides: TGCAGCGTTCGACTAGCGGGAGCTGTTGAGCAGTTCTTC. This translates into CSVRLAGAVEQFF.

The genes are TRBV5-5 and TRBJ1-5, with TRBD1 matching over 8 bases. The CDR3 is 15 amino acids. The trim removed 4 bases at V and 1 base at J, leaving 4 bases unmatched. Germline assignment: CDR1 SGHKS and CDR2 YYEKEE (reference sequence). CDR3 sequence: CASSKGTGSNQPQHF. The CDR3 DNA is TGTGCCAGCAGCAAAGGGACAGGCAGCAATCAGCCCCAGCATTTT.

The chain employs TRBV28 and TRBJ2-3; D remains unclear. Deletions cut 4 bases from V and 2 bases from J, with 13 bases between. Germline V gene lookup returns CDR1 MDHEN and CDR2 SYDVKM. The CDR3 covers 15 residues. The CDR3 nucleotides read TGTGCCAGCAGTTCACAAGGGTCACTCACAGATACGCAGTATTTT. Translated, it gives CASSSQGSLTDTQYF. Full variable domain (rest looked up from reference TRBV28 and TRBJ2-3): DVKVTQSSRYLVKRTGEKVFLECVQDMDHENMFWYRQDPGLGLRLIYFSYDVKMKEKGDIPEGYSVSREKKERFSLILESASTNQTSMYLCASSSQGSLTDTQYFGPGTRLTVL.

The chain combines TRBV11-2 with TRBJ2-7; D remains unclear. Trimming cost V 5 bases and J 3 bases, with 11 bases left between them. Germline loops: CDR1 SGHAT, CDR2 FQNNGV. This CDR3 spans 13 amino acids. The CDR3 DNA reads as TGTGCCAGCAGCCCCACAGCGAACTACGAGCAGTACTTC. Its protein product is CASSPTANYEQYF. Variable domain in full (rest from reference TRBV11-2 and TRBJ2-7): EAGVAQSPRYKIIEKRQSVAFWCNPISGHATLYWYQQILGQGPKLLIQFQNNGVVDDSQLPKDRFSAERLKGVDSTLKIQPAKLEDSAVYLCASSPTANYEQYFGPGTRLTVT.